This TCR beta chain is drawn from a study of radiation and T cells in renal cell carcinoma (dated by TCRdb to between 2020 and 2021). Context from the whole study: In total, 50 to 60 samples underwent TCR beta sequencing: roughly 25 tumors plus 27 peripheral blood samples. Across all 55 or so samples, around 4,000,000 unique CDR3 nucleotide sequences encoding around 2,500,000 unique CDR3 amino acid sequences were identified. The final blood draw was performed at 4 weeks after radiation, at the same time as nephrectomy. Points the paper makes about the study in general: Changes in the blood repertoire were not tracked past 4 weeks after treatment. Because the trial had a single-armed design, the trial could not examine how radiation dose or scheduling affected the TCR repertoire. In blood, the top tumor clonotypes increased between baseline and 2 weeks post-radiation and then shrank by 4 weeks, which suggests that tumor-resident clones expanded only transiently. Because no pretreatment tumor biopsies were available, whether clonotypes were present in the tumor at baseline could not be determined.

Including the terminal cysteine and phenylalanine, the CDR3 comprises 15 residues. Kept here is only the CDR3 DNA, which spans 45 bases and is read in frame from base 1. Per the germline V gene, MNHNS is the CDR1 and SASEGT is the CDR2. V was cut back by 4 bases and J by 0 bases, leaving a gap of 12 bases between them. This specimen's time point label, per the study, means: blood 4 weeks post-SBRT, at nephrectomy. This specimen's treatment or condition label, per the study, means: 15 Gy SBRT to primary tumor, nephrectomy 4 weeks later. The samples were obtained from a clinical trial, where primary renal cell carcinomas were treated with 15 Gy stereotactic body radiation therapy and then removed by nephrectomy 4 weeks afterward. To track tumor-enriched clonotypes, serial peripheral blood was sampled from radiation-treated patients at baseline and at 2 weeks and 4 weeks after SBRT. All patients had renal cell carcinoma with clear cell pathology. The QIAamp DNA Blood Mini Kit (Qiagen) was used to prepare genomic DNA for TCR sequencing. Only samples passing all quality control checks were included in the analyses.

A word on this clone: Its recognized antigen is unknown. No quality values exist for individual bases; no much larger clone is one base distant.

The immunoSEQ kit was used, according to the manufacturer's recommendations, to generate TCR beta libraries from genomic DNA. To prepare libraries, a first multiplex PCR with proprietary primers was run, followed by a second PCR that added unique barcodes, and a bead cleanup was done after each round. A positive control reaction and a negative control reaction, both provided in the kit, were run with every batch of samples. The final libraries were assessed on an Agilent 4200 TapeStation D1000 ScreenTape, pooled by volume, and quantified by qPCR. Sequencing was performed on an Illumina NextSeq500 with a MidOutput 150-cycle cartridge, and 156 Read1 and 15 Index1 cycles were run with kit custom primers. The pooled library was loaded at approximately 0.95 pM with a roughly 20% PhiX control spike-in. As for how the authors treated the data: Vendor-processed data were analyzed in R, and a clonotype was defined as all T cells sharing the same CDR3 nucleotide sequence. For clone abundance analyses, frequencies were normalized to the 10,000 most abundant clones per sample. Public T cell clones, averaging fewer than five per sample, were removed before analysis. Tumor-enriched and baseline blood-enriched clonotypes were defined by at least a 32-fold difference in abundance between compartments. Clonotypes expanded or contracted between blood time points were identified with a beta-binomial differential abundance model. Tumor-blood repertoire similarity was measured with the Baroni-Urbani and Buser coefficient, and groups were compared using two-tailed Wilcoxon tests in R. TCRdb carries this immuneACCESS record with in-frame sequences only. Its versions omit some clonotypes, under half of them owing to an unresolved V gene in the studies checked, with the rest unexplained. That table gives V, J and clone size, and the DNA gave D and trimming. In this sample the table shows approximately 90,000 clones, about 82% of which occur a single time. The ten top clones hold roughly 10% of the sample.

The rearranged chain carries TRBV6-1 and TRBJ1-2; the D gene is possibly TRBD1, with 5 bases matching. The sequence derives from a man in his fifties or sixties with renal cell carcinoma. The specimen comprised blood, sampled from a patient whose treatment included radiotherapy and nephrectomy. The CDR3 is CASSVGTATNYGYTF. The nucleotide sequence reads TGTGCCAGCAGTGTCGGGACGGCTACTAACTATGGCTACACCTTC.